The present T cell receptor beta chain was sequenced within a study of blood T cell repertoires in COVID-19. The germline V gene encodes CDR1 LGHNA and CDR2 YSLEER. This CDR3 spans 15 amino acids. V lost 1 base, J lost 4 bases, and 3 bases stayed unmatched. The table came from immunoSEQ multiplex PCR; TCRdb's copy has only in-frame clones and leaves some out. Among about 220,000 clones listed, 75% to 85% were seen once. With respect to this clone: Other DNA sequences in the sample encode the same CDR3.

Sequenced: peripheral blood. This receptor was obtained from a man aged 50-59 years with active or convalescent COVID-19. The chain links TRBV4-3 to TRBJ1-2; the match to TRBD1 covers 10 bases. The CDR3 here is CASSQVTGGGYGYTF. The DNA of the CDR3 is TGCGCCAGCAGCCAAGTGACAGGGGGCGGCTATGGCTACACCTTC.